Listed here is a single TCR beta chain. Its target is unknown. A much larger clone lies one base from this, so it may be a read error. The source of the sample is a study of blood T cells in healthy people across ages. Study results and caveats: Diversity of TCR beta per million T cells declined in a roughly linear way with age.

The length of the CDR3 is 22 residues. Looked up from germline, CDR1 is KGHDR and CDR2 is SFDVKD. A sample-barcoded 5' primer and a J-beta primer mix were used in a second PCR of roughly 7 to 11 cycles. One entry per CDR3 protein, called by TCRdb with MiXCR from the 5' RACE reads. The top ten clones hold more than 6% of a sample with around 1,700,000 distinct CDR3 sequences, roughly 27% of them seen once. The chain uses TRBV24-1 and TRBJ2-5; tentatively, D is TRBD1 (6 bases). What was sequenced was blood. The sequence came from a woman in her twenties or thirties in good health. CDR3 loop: CVTSDNVGQPGLYQEYQETQYF. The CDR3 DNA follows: TGTGTCACCAGTGACAACGTCGGACAGCCAGGTTTGTACCAAGAGTACCAAGAGACCCAGTACTTC.